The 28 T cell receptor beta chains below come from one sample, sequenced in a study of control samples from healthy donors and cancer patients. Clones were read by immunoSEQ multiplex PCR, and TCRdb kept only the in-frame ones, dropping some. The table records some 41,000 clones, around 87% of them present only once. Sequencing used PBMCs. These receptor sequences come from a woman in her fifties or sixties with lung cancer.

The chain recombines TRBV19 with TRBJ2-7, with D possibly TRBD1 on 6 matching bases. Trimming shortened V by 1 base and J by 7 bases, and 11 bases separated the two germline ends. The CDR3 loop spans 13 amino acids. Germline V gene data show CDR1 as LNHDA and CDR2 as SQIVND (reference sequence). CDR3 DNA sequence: TGTGCCAGTAGTATAGGTGGGGGCGGTGAGCAGTACTTC. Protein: CASSIGGGGEQYF.

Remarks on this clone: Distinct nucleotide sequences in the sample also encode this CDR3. The CDR3 nucleotides read TGCGCCAGCAGCTTGGGTCTGAACACTGAAGCTTTCTTT. Its translation: CASSLGLNTEAFF. This chain connects TRBV5-1 to TRBJ1-1; D not certain. There are 13 residues in the CDR3. The V gene's germline CDR1 is SGHRS and CDR2 YFSETQ. Trimming removed 0 bases at V and 0 bases at J, with 3 bases between. Supplemented by reference TRBV5-1 and TRBJ1-1, the full variable domain reads KAGVTQTPRYLIKTRGQQVTLSCSPISGHRSVSWYQQTPGQGLQFLFEYFSETQRNKGNFPGRFSGRQFSNSRSEMNVSTLELGDSALYLCASSLGLNTEAFFGQGTRLTVV.

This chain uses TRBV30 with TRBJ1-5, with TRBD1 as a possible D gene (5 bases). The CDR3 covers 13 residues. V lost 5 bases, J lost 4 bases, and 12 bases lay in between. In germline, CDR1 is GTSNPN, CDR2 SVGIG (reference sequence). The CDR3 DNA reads TGTGCCTGGGGACGGGAGGGGAATCAGCCCCAGCATTTT. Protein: CAWGREGNQPQHF.

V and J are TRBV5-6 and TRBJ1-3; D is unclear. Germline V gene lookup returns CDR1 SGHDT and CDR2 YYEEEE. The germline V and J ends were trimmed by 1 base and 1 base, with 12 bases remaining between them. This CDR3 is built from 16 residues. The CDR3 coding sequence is TGTGCCAGCAGCTTGTGGGAGGATGGGTCTGGAAACACCATATATTTT. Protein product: CASSLWEDGSGNTIYF.

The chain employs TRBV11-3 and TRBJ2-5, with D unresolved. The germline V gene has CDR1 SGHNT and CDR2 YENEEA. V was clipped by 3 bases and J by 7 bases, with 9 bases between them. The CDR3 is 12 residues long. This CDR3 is CASSFELGTQYF. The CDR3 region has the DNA TGTGCCAGCAGCTTTGAGTTAGGGACCCAGTACTTC.

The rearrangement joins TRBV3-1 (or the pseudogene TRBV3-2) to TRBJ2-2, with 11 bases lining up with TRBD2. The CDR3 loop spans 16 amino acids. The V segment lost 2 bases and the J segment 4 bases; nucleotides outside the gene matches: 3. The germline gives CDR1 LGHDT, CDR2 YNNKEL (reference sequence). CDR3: CASSQSTSGSTGELFF. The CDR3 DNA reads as TGTGCCAGCAGCCAAAGTACTAGCGGGAGCACCGGGGAGCTGTTTTTT.

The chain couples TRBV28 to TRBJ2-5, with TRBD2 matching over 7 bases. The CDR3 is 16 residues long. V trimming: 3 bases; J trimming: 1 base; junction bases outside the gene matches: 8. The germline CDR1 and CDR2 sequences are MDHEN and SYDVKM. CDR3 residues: CASSLRASGIQETQYF. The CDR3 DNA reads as TGTGCCAGCAGTTTGAGGGCTAGCGGAATCCAAGAGACCCAGTACTTC. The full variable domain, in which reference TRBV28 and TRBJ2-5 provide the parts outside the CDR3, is DVKVTQSSRYLVKRTGEKVFLECVQDMDHENMFWYRQDPGLGLRLIYFSYDVKMKEKGDIPEGYSVSREKKERFSLILESASTNQTSMYLCASSLRASGIQETQYFGPGTRLLVL.

CDR3 sequence reads: CASSYGGSDTEAFF. The DNA of the CDR3 is TGTGCCAGCAGTTACGGGGGGTCGGACACTGAAGCTTTCTTT. The rearrangement links TRBV6-6 to TRBJ1-1, with D possibly being TRBD1 (5 bases). This CDR3 region has 14 residues. Germline-derived CDR1 and CDR2 are MNHNY and SVGAGI (reference sequence). Trimming cost V 2 bases and J 3 bases, with 10 bases left between them.

This CDR3 reads CASSLITSGADTQYF. The CDR3 region has the DNA TGTGCCAGCAGCTTAATCACCTCAGGGGCAGATACGCAGTATTTT. This rearrangement joins TRBV7-7 to TRBJ2-3; tentatively, D is TRBD1 (6 bases). The germline V gene encodes CDR1 SSHAT and CDR2 FNYEAQ (reference sequence). The length of the CDR3 is 15 residues. The V end lost 2 bases, the J end lost 4 bases, and 13 bases lay between the germline ends.

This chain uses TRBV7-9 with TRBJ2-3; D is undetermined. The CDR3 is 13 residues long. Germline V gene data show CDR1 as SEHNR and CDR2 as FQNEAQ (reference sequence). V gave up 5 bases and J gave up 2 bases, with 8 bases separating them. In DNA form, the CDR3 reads TGTGCCAGCAGCCGATACCTCACAGATACGCAGTATTTT. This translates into CASSRYLTDTQYF. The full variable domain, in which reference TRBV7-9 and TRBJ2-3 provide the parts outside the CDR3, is DTGVSQNPRHKITKRGQNVTFRCDPISEHNRLYWYRQTLGQGPEFLTYFQNEAQLEKSRLLSDRFSAERPKGSFSTLEIQRTEQGDSAMYLCASSRYLTDTQYFGPGTRLTVL.

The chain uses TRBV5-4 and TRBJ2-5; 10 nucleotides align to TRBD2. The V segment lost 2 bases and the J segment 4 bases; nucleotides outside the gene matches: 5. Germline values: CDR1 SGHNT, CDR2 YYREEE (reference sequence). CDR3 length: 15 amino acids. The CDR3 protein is CASSFSSGRGETQYF. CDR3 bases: TGTGCCAGCAGCTTCTCTAGCGGGAGAGGAGAGACCCAGTACTTC.

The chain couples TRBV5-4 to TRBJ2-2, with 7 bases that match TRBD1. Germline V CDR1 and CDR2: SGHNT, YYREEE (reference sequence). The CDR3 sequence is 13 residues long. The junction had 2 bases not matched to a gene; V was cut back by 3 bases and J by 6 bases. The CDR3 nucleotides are TGTGCCAGCAGCTCGCAGGGGGCCGGGGAGCTGTTTTTT. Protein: CASSSQGAGELFF.

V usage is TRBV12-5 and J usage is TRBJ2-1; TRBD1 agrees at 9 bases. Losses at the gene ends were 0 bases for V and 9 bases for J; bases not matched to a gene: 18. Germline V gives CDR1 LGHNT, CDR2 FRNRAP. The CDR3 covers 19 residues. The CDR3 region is CASGLVLGRTGQGYGEQFF. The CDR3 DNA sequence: TGTGCTAGTGGTTTGGTACTAGGTCGTACGGGACAGGGCTACGGTGAGCAGTTCTTC.

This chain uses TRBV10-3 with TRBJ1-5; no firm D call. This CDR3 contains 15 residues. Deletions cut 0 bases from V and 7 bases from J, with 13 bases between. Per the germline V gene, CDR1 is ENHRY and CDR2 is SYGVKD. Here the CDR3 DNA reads TGTGCCATCAGTGAGTCGAAGGGAGGAAGGCAGCCCCAGCATTTT. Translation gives CAISESKGGRQPQHF.

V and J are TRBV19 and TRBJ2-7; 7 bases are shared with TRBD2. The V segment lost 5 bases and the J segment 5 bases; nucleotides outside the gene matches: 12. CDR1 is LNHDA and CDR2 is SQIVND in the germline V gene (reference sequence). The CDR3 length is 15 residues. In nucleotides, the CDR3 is TGTGCCAGTAGTCCGACGCTAGCGGCAGCCAACGAGCAGTACTTC. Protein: CASSPTLAAANEQYF.

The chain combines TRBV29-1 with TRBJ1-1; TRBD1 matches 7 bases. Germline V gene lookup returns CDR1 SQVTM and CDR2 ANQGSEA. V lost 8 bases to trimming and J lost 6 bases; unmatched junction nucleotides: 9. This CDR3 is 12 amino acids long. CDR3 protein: CSFRQGVSEAFF. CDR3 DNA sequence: TGCAGCTTTAGACAGGGTGTTTCTGAAGCTTTCTTT.

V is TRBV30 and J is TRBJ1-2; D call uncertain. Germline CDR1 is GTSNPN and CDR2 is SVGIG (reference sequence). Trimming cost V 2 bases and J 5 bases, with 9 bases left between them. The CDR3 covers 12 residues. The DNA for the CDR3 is TGTGCCTGGAGTAGCACAGCTTATGGCTACACCTTC. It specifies CAWSSTAYGYTF.

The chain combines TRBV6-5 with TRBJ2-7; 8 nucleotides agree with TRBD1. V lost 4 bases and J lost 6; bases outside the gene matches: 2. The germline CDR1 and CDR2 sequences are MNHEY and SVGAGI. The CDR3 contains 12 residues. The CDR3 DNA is TGTGCCAGCAGTTTGACAGGGGTCGAGCAGTACTTC. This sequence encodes CASSLTGVEQYF.

The CDR3 DNA reads TGTGCCAGCACCGGAGACTCCTACGAGCAGTACTTC. It codes for CASTGDSYEQYF. J is TRBJ2-7 and V is TRBV11-2; D gene ambiguous. The CDR3 runs 12 residues. V lost 7 bases to trimming and J lost 0 bases, with 7 bases between them. From germline, CDR1 is SGHAT and CDR2 FQNNGV.

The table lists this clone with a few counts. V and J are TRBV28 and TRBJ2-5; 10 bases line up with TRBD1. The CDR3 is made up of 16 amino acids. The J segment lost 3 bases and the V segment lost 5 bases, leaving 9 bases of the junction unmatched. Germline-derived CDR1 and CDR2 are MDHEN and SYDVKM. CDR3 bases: TGTGCCAGCAGTCCTGGGACAGGGGAGGGCGAAGAGACCCAGTACTTC. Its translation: CASSPGTGEGEETQYF.

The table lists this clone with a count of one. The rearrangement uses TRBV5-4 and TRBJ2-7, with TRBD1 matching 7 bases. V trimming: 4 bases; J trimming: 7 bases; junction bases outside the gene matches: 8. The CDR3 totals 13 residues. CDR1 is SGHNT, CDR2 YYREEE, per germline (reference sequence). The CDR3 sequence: CASSRTGPIEQYF. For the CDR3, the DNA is TGTGCCAGCAGCCGGACAGGCCCTATTGAGCAGTACTTC.

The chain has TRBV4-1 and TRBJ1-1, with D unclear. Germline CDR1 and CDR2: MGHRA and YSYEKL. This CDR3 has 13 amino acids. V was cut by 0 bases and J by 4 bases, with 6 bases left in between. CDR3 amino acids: CASSQDRITEAFF. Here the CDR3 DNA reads TGCGCCAGCAGCCAAGACAGAATCACTGAAGCTTTCTTT.

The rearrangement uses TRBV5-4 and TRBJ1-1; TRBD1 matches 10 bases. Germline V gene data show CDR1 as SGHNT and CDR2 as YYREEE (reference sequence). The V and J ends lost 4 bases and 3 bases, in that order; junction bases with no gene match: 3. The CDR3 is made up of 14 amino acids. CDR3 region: CASSEDRGDTEAFF. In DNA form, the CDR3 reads TGTGCCAGCAGCGAGGACAGGGGGGACACTGAAGCTTTCTTT.

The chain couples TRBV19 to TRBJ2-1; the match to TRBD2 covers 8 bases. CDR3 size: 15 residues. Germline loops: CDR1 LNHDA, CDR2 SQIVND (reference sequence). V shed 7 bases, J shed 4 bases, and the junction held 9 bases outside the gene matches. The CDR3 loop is CASIDRPSGYNEQFF. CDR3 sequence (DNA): TGTGCCAGTATAGATCGGCCTAGCGGGTACAATGAGCAGTTCTTC.

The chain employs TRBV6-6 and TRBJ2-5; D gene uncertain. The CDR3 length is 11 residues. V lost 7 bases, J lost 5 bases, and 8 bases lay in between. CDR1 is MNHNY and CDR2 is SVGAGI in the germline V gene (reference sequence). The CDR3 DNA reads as TGTGCCAGCACCGAATCTGAGACCCAGTACTTC. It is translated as CASTESETQYF.

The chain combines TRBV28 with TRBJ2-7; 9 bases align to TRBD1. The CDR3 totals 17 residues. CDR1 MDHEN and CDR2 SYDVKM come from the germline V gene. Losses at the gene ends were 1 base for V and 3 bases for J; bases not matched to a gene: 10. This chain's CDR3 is CASSLLGGTGYDYEQYF. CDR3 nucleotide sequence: TGTGCCAGCAGTTTATTGGGAGGGACAGGGTATGACTACGAGCAGTACTTC.

Written as DNA, the CDR3 is TGTGCCAGCAGGGGTGGGACTAGCGGGTATCTGGATACGCAGTATTTT. Residues: CASRGGTSGYLDTQYF. This rearrangement joins TRBV6-6 to TRBJ2-3, with TRBD2 identical over 12 bases. CDR1 is MNHNY, CDR2 SVGAGI, per germline (reference sequence). V gave up 6 bases and J gave up 6 bases; unmatched junction bases: 10. The CDR3 has 16 residues.

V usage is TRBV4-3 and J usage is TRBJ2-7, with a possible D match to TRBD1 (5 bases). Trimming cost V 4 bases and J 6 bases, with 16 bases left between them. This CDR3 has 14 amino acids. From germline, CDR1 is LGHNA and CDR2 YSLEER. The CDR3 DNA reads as TGCGCCAGCAGCCCCGCAGGCCTCGACAGCGAGCAGTACTTC. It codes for CASSPAGLDSEQYF.